This TCR beta chain was captured by sequencing in a study of graft-versus-host responses after intestinal transplantation. Background on the study: Transplant recipients had multivisceral, liver-intestinal, or isolated intestinal grafts.

Broader study findings: Analysis identified GvH clones in recipient marrow, with some appearing first in ileum or blood. Allografts of one patient group, those with graft-donor T cell macrochimerism, had high graft-versus-host to host-versus-graft clonal ratios.

The protocol was immunoSEQ multiplex PCR, while the TCRdb copy is restricted to in-frame clones and leaves out a portion. The data hold about 18,000 clones, with 38% observed a single time. J gave up 9 bases and V 1 base, and 11 bases lay outside the gene matches. Germline lookup yields CDR1 SGHNT and CDR2 YYREEE (reference sequence). The CDR3 totals 16 residues. This chain uses TRBV5-4 with TRBJ2-1; the match to TRBD2 covers 9 bases. The clonotype was recovered from a human patient who received an intestinal transplant. The source was alloreactive CD4+ T cells from a mixed lymphocyte reaction culture, collected before intestinal transplant. Subset noted: CFSE-low proliferating T cells sorted from approximately 6-day pre-transplant mixed lymphocyte reaction (GvH or HvG direction). The DNA for the CDR3 is TGTGCCAGCAGCTTGTATTATCCTAGCGGGGCAGTTGAGCAGTTCTTC. This gives the protein CASSLYYPSGAVEQFF.